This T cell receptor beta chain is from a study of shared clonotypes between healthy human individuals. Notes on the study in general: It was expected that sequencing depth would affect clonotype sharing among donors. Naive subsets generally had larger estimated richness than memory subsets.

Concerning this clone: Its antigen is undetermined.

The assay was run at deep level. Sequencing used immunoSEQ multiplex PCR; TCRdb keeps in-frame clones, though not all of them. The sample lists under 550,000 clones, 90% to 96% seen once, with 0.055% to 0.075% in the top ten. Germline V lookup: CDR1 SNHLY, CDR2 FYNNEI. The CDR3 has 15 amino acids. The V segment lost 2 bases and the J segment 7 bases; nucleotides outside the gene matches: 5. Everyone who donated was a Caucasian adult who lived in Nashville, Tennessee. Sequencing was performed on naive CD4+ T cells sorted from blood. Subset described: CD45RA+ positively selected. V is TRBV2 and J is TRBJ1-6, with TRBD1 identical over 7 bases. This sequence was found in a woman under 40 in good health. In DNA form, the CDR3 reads TGTGCCAGCAGTGAACAGGGACAGCAAAATTCACCCCTCCACTTT. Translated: CASSEQGQQNSPLHF.